What follows are 23 T cell receptor beta chains derived from one specimen sequenced in a study of blood T cell repertoires in COVID-19. Sequenced by immunoSEQ multiplex PCR; TCRdb stores in-frame clones only, minus some. This sample has 96,000 or so clones; more than 85% occur once, and the top ten carry 1.5% to 2%. The source material was peripheral blood. The receptors come from a man aged 55 to 70 with acute or convalescent COVID-19.

This clone was seen a single time. Mismatch with germline at one junction end may stem from a read error. The chain carries TRBV14 and TRBJ2-7; D possibly corresponds to TRBD2 (5 bases). This CDR3 has 12 residues. Germline-derived CDR1 and CDR2 are SGHDN and FVKESK. CDR3 sequence reads: CASSQDRRLLNF. For the CDR3, the DNA is TGTGCCAGCAGCCAAGATCGGAGACTACTAAACTTC.

The rearrangement links TRBV15 to TRBJ2-5; weak D call: TRBD1 (7 bases). V was shortened by 4 bases and J by 4 bases, with 10 bases between the two germline ends. This CDR3 spans 13 amino acids. Germline CDR1 and CDR2: LNHNV and YYDKDF (reference sequence). The CDR3 sequence is CATSMQGGETQYF. CDR3 bases: TGTGCCACCAGCATGCAGGGGGGAGAGACCCAGTACTTC.

This clone was seen only once. V gene TRBV28 combines with J gene TRBJ2-5; D is unclear. Germline CDR1 reads MDHEN; CDR2 reads SYDVKM. The CDR3 has 11 amino acids. With 5 bases removed from V and 9 bases from J, the gap between germline ends came to 10 bases. This CDR3 is CASSTLMAQYF. The CDR3 DNA is TGTGCCAGCAGTACCCTAATGGCCCAGTACTTC.

V and J are TRBV7-9 and TRBJ2-5; possibly TRBD1 for D (6 bases). Trimming took off 5 bases at V and 3 bases at J, with 13 bases between the two ends. The CDR3 is made up of 14 amino acids. Germline-derived CDR1 and CDR2 are SEHNR and FQNEAQ (reference sequence). CDR3 amino acids: CASSLRTAKETQYF. The DNA for the CDR3 is TGTGCCAGCAGCCTAAGGACAGCCAAAGAGACCCAGTACTTC.

The V and J genes are TRBV4-2 and TRBJ2-2, with D possibly TRBD2 on 6 matching bases. Germline-derived CDR1 and CDR2 are LGHNA and YNFKEQ. Trimming took 0 bases from V and 1 from J, leaving 9 bases between them. The CDR3 is 16 residues long. The CDR3 spells CASSQEGLVNTGELFF. CDR3 DNA sequence: TGTGCCAGCAGCCAAGAGGGACTGGTGAACACCGGGGAGCTGTTTTTT.

This chain uses TRBV6-5 with TRBJ2-1, with 9 bases aligning to TRBD2. V shed 6 bases and J 15 bases; nucleotides not matched to a gene: 12. The CDR3 has 13 amino acids. Germline V gene lookup returns CDR1 MNHEY and CDR2 SVGAGI. The CDR3 region has the DNA TGTGCCAGCAGGAAAGAGACTAGCGGAGAGGTGTTCTTC. Amino acids: CASRKETSGEVFF.

This clone was picked up a small number of times. V and J are TRBV7-9 and TRBJ2-7, with D possibly TRBD2 on 5 matching bases. V shed 0 bases and J shed 3 bases, with 6 bases lying between them. The CDR3 covers 13 residues. CDR1 SEHNR and CDR2 FQNEAQ come from the germline V gene (reference sequence). The CDR3 region has the DNA TGTGCCAGCAGCTTAGCGGACTTCTACGAGCAGTACTTC. As protein: CASSLADFYEQYF.

The V gene is TRBV11-1, the J gene TRBJ1-2; 9 nucleotides match TRBD1. Per the germline V gene, CDR1 is SGHAT and CDR2 is FQDESV (reference sequence). V dropped 5 bases and J dropped 4; count of bases not matched to a gene: 5. The CDR3 sequence is 14 residues long. CDR3 coding DNA: TGTGCCAGCAGCACACAGGGGGCAGGCTATGGCTACACCTTC. This translates into CASSTQGAGYGYTF.

This chain uses TRBV21-1 with TRBJ2-3; the table's D call of TRBD2 was not tested on the DNA. TRBV21-1 is recorded as a pseudogene. CDR3 length equals 17 residues. This CDR3 reads CASSAHPDYLFTDTQYF. The CDR3 DNA reads TGTGCCAGCAGCGCCCATCCGGACTACCTGTTCACAGATACGCAGTATTTT.

This chain links TRBV24-1 with TRBJ2-1; 8 bases match TRBD1. This CDR3 comprises 17 residues. The V gene's germline CDR1 is KGHDR and CDR2 SFDVKD. Trimming took 2 bases from V and 3 from J; bases not matched to a gene: 8. CDR3 amino acids: CATSDSGTGTNYNEQFF. CDR3 sequence (DNA): TGTGCCACCAGTGATTCCGGGACAGGCACAAACTACAATGAGCAGTTCTTC.

DNA of the CDR3: TGTGCCAGCAGTTACGGCGGAGCGACCTACAATGAGCAGTTCTTC. As protein: CASSYGGATYNEQFF. The rearrangement uses TRBV6-2 or TRBV6-3 and TRBJ2-1; D unresolved. Germline CDR1 reads MNHEY; CDR2 reads SVGEGT. The CDR3 runs to 15 residues. V gave up 2 bases and J gave up 2 bases, with 10 bases separating them.

The J gene is TRBJ2-5, the V gene TRBV5-5; perhaps TRBD2 as D (6 bases). Trimming removed 4 bases from V and 0 bases from J, with 10 bases in between. Germline CDR1 and CDR2: SGHKS and YYEKEE (reference sequence). This CDR3 has 14 amino acids. The CDR3 DNA follows: TGTGCCAGCAGCCGGGACTTTTACCAAGAGACCCAGTACTTC. It yields the protein CASSRDFYQETQYF. The full variable domain, in which reference TRBV5-5 and TRBJ2-5 provide the parts outside the CDR3, is DAGVTQSPTHLIKTRGQQVTLRCSPISGHKSVSWYQQVLGQGPQFIFQYYEKEERGRGNFPDRFSARQFPNYSSELNVNALLLGDSALYLCASSRDFYQETQYFGPGTRLLVL.

The genes are TRBV9 and TRBJ2-7; a weak D match, TRBD1 (5 bases). The CDR3 consists of 14 residues. V lost 0 bases, J lost 0 bases, and 7 bases lay in between. Per the germline V gene, CDR1 is SGDLS and CDR2 is YYNGEE. CDR3 sequence: CASSVAGISYEQYF. The DNA of the CDR3 is TGTGCCAGCAGCGTAGCAGGGATCTCCTACGAGCAGTACTTC.

The chain carries TRBV4-2 and TRBJ1-1, with 7 positions matching TRBD1. CDR1 LGHNA and CDR2 YNFKEQ come from the germline V gene. The CDR3 is 15 amino acids. Trimming at V came to 2 bases and at J to 7 bases, leaving 10 bases not matched to a gene. CDR3 sequence: CASSQPSPRDSEAFF. The CDR3 bases are TGTGCCAGCAGCCAACCCTCCCCCCGGGACAGTGAAGCTTTCTTT.

The V and J genes are TRBV2 and TRBJ2-5, with 8 bases that match TRBD2. V shed 8 bases and J 5 bases; nucleotides not matched to a gene: 13. Per the germline V gene, CDR1 is SNHLY and CDR2 is FYNNEI. The CDR3 has 15 amino acids. This chain's CDR3 is CASFPSSGSRETQYF. The CDR3 DNA sequence: TGTGCCAGCTTTCCCTCCAGCGGGAGTAGGGAGACCCAGTACTTC.

The rearrangement uses TRBV28 and TRBJ1-5; D might be TRBD1 (6 bases). The germline gives CDR1 MDHEN, CDR2 SYDVKM. The germline V and J ends were trimmed by 2 bases and 0 bases, with 11 bases remaining between them. The CDR3 consists of 16 residues. CDR3 sequence (DNA): TGTGCCAGCAGTTTAAGTGTAGGGGGTAGCAATCAGCCCCAGCATTTT. This encodes CASSLSVGGSNQPQHF.

The chain joins TRBV11-2 to TRBJ1-1; no firm D call. In germline, CDR1 is SGHAT, CDR2 FQNNGV. Trimming pared 5 bases from V and 2 bases from J, leaving 9 bases between. CDR3 length equals 13 residues. For the CDR3, the DNA is TGTGCCAGCAGCCCGACGGGAAACACTGAAGCTTTCTTT. Its translation: CASSPTGNTEAFF.

V gene TRBV5-1 combines with J gene TRBJ2-7; TRBD1 matches at 9 bases. J lost 6 bases, V lost 0 bases, and 4 bases had no gene match. The CDR3 is made up of 14 amino acids. Germline loops: CDR1 SGHRS, CDR2 YFSETQ. Here the CDR3 reads CASSLDGTGSEQYF. In DNA form, the CDR3 reads TGCGCCAGCAGCTTGGATGGGACAGGGAGCGAGCAGTACTTC.

This sequence joins TRBV9 and TRBJ2-7; tentatively, D is TRBD1 (6 bases). The CDR3 is 15 amino acids. V lost 0 bases, J lost 2 bases, and 12 bases lay in between. In germline, CDR1 is SGDLS, CDR2 YYNGEE. CDR3 region: CASSVATGTPYEQYF. CDR3 sequence (DNA): TGTGCCAGCAGCGTAGCTACCGGGACACCCTACGAGCAGTACTTC.

This clone was seen a few times. The rearrangement links TRBV6-5 to TRBJ2-7, with D possibly matching TRBD2 (7 bases). CDR1 is MNHEY, CDR2 SVGAGI, per germline. V gave up 6 bases and J gave up 12 bases, with 27 bases separating them. The CDR3 is made up of 15 amino acids. CDR3 DNA sequence: TGTGCCAGCAGACGCCCAGGATCAGCCACGGGGGGCCTGTACTTC. This sequence encodes CASRRPGSATGGLYF.

This sequence joins TRBV5-1 and TRBJ2-3, with D possibly being TRBD2 (6 bases). Germline V gene lookup returns CDR1 SGHRS and CDR2 YFSETQ. There are 13 residues in the CDR3. V gave up 4 bases and J gave up 6 bases, with 12 bases separating them. CDR3 loop: CASSPGTVDTQYF. The CDR3 DNA reads as TGCGCCAGCAGCCCCGGGACTGTGGATACGCAGTATTTT.

V and J are TRBV9 and TRBJ2-1; 12 bases match TRBD2. V was pared by 0 bases and J by 14 bases, with 9 bases of the junction left unmatched. This CDR3 is built from 15 residues. CDR1 SGDLS and CDR2 YYNGEE come from the germline V gene. DNA of the CDR3: TGTGCCAGCAGCGTAGAATCTAGCGGGAGGGCCGCAAAGTTCTTC. Protein product: CASSVESSGRAAKFF.

The chain couples TRBV7-2 to TRBJ1-5; the match to TRBD1 covers 8 bases. CDR3 length: 16 residues. Unmatched junction bases numbered 10, after V lost 5 bases and J lost 4 bases. CDR1 and CDR2 (germline): SGHTA, FQGNSA. The CDR3 here is CASSPLDRGSNQPQHF. CDR3 DNA sequence: TGTGCCAGCAGCCCCCTAGACAGGGGAAGTAATCAGCCCCAGCATTTT.